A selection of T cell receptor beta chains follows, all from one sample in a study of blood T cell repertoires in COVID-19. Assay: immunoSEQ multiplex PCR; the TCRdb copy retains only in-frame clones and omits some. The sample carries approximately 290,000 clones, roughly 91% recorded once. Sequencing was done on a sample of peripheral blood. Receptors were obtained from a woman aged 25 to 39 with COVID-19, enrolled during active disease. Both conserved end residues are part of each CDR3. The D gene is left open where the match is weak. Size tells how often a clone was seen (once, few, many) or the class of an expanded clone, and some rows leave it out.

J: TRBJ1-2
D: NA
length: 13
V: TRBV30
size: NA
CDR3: CAWSNGANYGYTF
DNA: TGTGCCTGGAGTAACGGAGCTAACTATGGCTACACCTTC

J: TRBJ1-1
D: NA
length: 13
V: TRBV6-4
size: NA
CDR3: CASSWDTRGKAFF
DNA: TGTGCCAGCAGCTGGGACACAAGGGGAAAAGCTTTCTTT

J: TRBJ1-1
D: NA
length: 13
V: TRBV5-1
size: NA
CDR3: CASSRRGNTEAFF
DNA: TGCGCCAGCAGTCGAAGAGGGAACACTGAAGCTTTCTTT

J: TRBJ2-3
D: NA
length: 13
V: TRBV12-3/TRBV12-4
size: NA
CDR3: CASSSPLAVSQYF
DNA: TGTGCCAGCAGTTCCCCTCTAGCCGTGTCGCAGTATTTT

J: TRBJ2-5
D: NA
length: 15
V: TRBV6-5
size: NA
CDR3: CASSPLGTGEETQYF
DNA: TGTGCCAGCAGTCCACTTGGGACGGGGGAAGAGACCCAGTACTTC

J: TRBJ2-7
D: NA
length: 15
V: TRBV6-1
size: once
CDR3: CASSELIGAPDEQYF
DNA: TGTGCCAGCAGTGAACTAATAGGAGCCCCCGACGAGCAGTACTTC

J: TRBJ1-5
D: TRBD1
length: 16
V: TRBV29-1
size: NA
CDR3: CSASTGTGGGNQPQHF
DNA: TGCAGCGCTAGCACCGGGACAGGGGGCGGCAATCAGCCCCAGCATTTT

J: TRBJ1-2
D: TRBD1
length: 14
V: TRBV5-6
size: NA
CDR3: CASSLDRGNYGYTF
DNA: TGTGCCAGCAGCTTGGACAGGGGAAACTATGGCTACACCTTC

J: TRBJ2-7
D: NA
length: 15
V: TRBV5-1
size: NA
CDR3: CASSRIMDLSYEQYF
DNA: TGCGCCAGCAGCAGGATCATGGACTTATCCTACGAGCAGTACTTC

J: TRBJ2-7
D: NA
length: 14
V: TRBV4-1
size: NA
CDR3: CASSQRDRLDEQYF
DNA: TGCGCCAGCAGCCAGCGGGACAGACTCGACGAGCAGTACTTC

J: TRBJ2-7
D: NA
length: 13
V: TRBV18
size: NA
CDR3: CASSPPVLSEQYF
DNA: TGTGCCAGCTCACCACCGGTCCTAAGCGAGCAGTACTTC

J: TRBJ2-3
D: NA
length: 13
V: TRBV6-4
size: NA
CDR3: CASRPQGTDTQYF
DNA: TGTGCCAGCAGACCACAGGGTACAGATACGCAGTATTTT

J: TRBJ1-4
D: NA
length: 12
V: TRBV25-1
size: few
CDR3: CASSRGYEKLFF
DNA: TGTGCCAGCAGCCGGGGATATGAAAAACTGTTTTTT

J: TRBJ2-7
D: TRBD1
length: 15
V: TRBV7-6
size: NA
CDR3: CASSSMWGQGYEQYF
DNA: TGTGCCAGCAGCTCTATGTGGGGACAGGGCTACGAGCAGTACTTC

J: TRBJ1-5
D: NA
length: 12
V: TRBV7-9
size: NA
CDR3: CASGGLNQPQHF
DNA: TGTGCCAGCGGGGGCCTAAATCAGCCCCAGCATTTT

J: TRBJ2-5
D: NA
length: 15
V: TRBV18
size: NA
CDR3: CASSPLKGGQETQYF
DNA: TGTGCCAGCTCACCACTCAAGGGGGGGCAAGAGACCCAGTACTTC

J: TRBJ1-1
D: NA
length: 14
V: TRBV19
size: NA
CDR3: CASSTWGSNTEAFF
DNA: TGTGCCAGTAGTACCTGGGGCAGCAACACTGAAGCTTTCTTT

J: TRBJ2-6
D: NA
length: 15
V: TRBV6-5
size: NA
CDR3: CASSKQSSGANVLTF
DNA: TGTGCCAGCAGTAAACAGAGCTCTGGGGCCAACGTCCTGACTTTC

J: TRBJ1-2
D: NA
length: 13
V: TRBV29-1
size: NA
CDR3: CSVEEVSPYGYTF
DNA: TGCAGCGTTGAAGAGGTCAGTCCCTATGGCTACACCTTC

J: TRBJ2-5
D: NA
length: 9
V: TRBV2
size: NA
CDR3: CASGQTQYF
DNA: TGTGCCAGCGGGCAGACCCAGTACTTC

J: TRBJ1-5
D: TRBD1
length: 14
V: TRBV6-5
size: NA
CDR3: CASREGQLNQPQHF
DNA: TGTGCCAGCAGGGAGGGACAGCTAAATCAGCCCCAGCATTTT

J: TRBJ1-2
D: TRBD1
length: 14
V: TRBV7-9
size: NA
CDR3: CASSLTGSDYGYTF
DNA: TGTGCCAGCAGCTTGACAGGGTCTGACTATGGCTACACCTTC

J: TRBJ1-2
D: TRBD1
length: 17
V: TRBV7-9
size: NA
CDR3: CASSSGQGIDPFYGYTF
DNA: TGTGCCAGCAGCTCTGGACAGGGGATCGATCCTTTCTATGGCTACACCTTC

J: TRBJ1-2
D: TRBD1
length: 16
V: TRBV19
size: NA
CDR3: CASSWGTARAGSGYTF
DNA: TGTGCCAGTAGCTGGGGGACAGCGAGGGCCGGGTCAGGCTACACCTTC

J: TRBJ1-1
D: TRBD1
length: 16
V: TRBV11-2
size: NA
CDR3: CASSWPLTGGNTEAFF
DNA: TGTGCCAGCAGCTGGCCTTTGACAGGGGGCAACACTGAAGCTTTCTTT

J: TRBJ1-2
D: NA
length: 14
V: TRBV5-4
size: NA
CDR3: CASRRIGGNYGYTF
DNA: TGTGCCAGCAGGCGGATCGGGGGGAACTATGGCTACACCTTC

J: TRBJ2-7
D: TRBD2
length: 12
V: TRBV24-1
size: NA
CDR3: CATSDREGRKYF
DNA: TGTGCCACCAGTGACCGGGAGGGGCGAAAGTACTTC

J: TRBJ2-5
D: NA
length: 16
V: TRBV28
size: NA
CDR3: CASSLWAGPPQETQYF
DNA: TGTGCCAGCAGTTTATGGGCGGGGCCTCCCCAAGAGACCCAGTACTTC

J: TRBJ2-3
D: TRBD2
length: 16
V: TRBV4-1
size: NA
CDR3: CASSQPGGGRTATQYF
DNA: TGCGCCAGCAGCCAACCTGGGGGGGGTCGAACGGCTACGCAGTATTTT

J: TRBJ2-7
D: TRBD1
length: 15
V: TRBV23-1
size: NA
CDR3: CASSHRDSFSYEQYF
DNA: TGCGCCAGCAGTCACCGGGACAGCTTCTCCTACGAGCAGTACTTC

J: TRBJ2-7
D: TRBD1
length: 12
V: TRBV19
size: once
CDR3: CATRGQHYEQYF
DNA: TGTGCCACAAGGGGACAGCATTACGAGCAGTACTTC

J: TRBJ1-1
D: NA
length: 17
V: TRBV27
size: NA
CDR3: CASSLVRRGRGDTEAFF
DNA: TGTGCCAGCAGTTTAGTCCGCCGGGGCAGGGGTGACACTGAAGCTTTCTTT

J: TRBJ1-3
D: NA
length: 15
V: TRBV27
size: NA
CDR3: CAIGGQLLSGNTIYF
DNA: TGTGCCATTGGAGGACAGCTGCTCTCTGGAAACACCATATATTTT

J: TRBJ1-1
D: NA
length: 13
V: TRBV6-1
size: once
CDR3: CASSEAENTEAFF
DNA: TGTGCCAGCAGTGAGGCCGAGAACACTGAAGCTTTCTTT

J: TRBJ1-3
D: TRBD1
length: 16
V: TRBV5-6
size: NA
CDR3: CASSLGDRLSGNTIYF
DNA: TGTGCCAGCAGCTTGGGGGACAGACTTTCTGGAAACACCATATATTTT

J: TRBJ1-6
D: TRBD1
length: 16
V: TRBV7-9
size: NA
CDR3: CASSSATGAFDSPLHF
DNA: TGTGCCAGCAGCTCCGCGACAGGGGCGTTTGATTCACCCCTCCACTTT

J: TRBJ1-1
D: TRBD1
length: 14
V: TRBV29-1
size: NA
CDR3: CSVGPGQGFTEAFF
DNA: TGCAGCGTGGGACCGGGACAGGGATTCACTGAAGCTTTCTTT

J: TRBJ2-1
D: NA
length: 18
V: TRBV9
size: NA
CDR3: CASSGSSQAGGLWDEQFF
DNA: TGTGCCAGCAGCGGTAGCTCGCAGGCCGGAGGCCTTTGGGATGAGCAGTTCTTC

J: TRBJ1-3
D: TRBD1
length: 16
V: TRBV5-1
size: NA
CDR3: CASSLAGQGHGNTIYF
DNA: TGCGCCAGCAGCTTGGCCGGACAGGGGCATGGAAACACCATATATTTT

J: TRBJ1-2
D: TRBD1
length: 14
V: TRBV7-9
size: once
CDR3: CASSSSGTGYGYTF
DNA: TGTGCCAGCAGCTCCTCCGGGACAGGGTATGGCTACACCTTC

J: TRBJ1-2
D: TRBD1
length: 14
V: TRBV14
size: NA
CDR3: CASSPGQGAPGYTF
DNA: TGTGCCAGCAGCCCCGGACAGGGGGCGCCTGGCTACACCTTC

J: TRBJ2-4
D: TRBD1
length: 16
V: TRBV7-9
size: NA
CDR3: CASSLVGTGGKNIQYF
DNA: TGTGCCAGCAGCTTAGTTGGGACAGGAGGAAAAAACATTCAGTACTTC

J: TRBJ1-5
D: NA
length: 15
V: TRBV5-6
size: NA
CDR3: CASSLGATNNQPQHF
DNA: TGTGCCAGCAGCTTGGGGGCGACGAACAATCAGCCCCAGCATTTT

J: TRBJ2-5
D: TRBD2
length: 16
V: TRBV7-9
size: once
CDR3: CASSYRLAILRETQYF
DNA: TGTGCCAGCAGCTATAGACTAGCGATACTTCGAGAGACCCAGTACTTC

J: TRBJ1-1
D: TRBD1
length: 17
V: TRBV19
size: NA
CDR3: CASSIIPGQGMNTEAFF
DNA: TGTGCCAGTAGTATAATCCCCGGACAGGGGATGAACACTGAAGCTTTCTTT

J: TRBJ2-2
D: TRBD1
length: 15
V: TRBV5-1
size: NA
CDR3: CASSLGTGVTGELFF
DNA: TGCGCCAGCAGTCTCGGGACAGGGGTAACCGGGGAGCTGTTTTTT

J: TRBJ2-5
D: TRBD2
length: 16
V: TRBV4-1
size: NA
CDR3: CASSQDPSGGQETQYF
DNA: TGCGCCAGCAGCCAAGATCCTAGCGGGGGGCAAGAGACCCAGTACTTC

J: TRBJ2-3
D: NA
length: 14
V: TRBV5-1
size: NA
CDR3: CASSIDNPTDTQYF
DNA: TGCGCCAGCAGTATAGACAATCCCACAGATACGCAGTATTTT